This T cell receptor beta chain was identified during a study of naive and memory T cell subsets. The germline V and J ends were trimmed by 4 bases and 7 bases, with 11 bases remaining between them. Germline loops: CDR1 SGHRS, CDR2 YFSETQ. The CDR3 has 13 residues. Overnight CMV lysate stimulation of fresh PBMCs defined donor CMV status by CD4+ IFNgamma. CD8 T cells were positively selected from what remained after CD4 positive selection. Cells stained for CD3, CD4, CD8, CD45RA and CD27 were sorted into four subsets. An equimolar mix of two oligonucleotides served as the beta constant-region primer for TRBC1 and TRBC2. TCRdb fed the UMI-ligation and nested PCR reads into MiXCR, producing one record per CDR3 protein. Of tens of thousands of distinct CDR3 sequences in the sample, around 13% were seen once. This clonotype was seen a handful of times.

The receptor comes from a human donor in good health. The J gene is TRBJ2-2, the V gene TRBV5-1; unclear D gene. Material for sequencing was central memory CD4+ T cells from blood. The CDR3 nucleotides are TGCGCCAGCAGCCCGATAGGCGACGGGGAGCTGTTTTTT. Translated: CASSPIGDGELFF.